This T cell receptor beta chain was retrieved from a study of T cell responses to AZD1222 COVID-19 vaccine. Overall study results and limits: A rise in Spike-specific TCR breadth and depth followed two AZD1222 doses. A reported finding is that nearly half of spike-specific TCRs target unmutated variant regions. The donor group comprised mostly white British people and more females; the analysis possibly underestimated clonal diversity.

Germline values: CDR1 SGHRS, CDR2 YFSETQ. This CDR3 is built from 19 residues. Trimming took 1 base from V and 0 from J; bases not matched to a gene: 11. The data were produced by immunoSEQ multiplex PCR, yet TCRdb's version contains in-frame clones alone and is incomplete. The sample has approximately 150,000 clones, about nine tenths seen once. For this clone: The antigen is unknown.

Recipients boosted at about 4 weeks or about 12 weeks are pooled. V is TRBV5-1 and J is TRBJ2-5; 11 bases agree with TRBD2. The sample here was peripheral blood, taken 28 days after the second AZD1222 dose. The TCR was taken from an adult who received the AZD1222 COVID-19 vaccine. CDR3 in amino acids: CASSLRLAGGWKDQETQYF. CDR3 coding DNA: TGCGCCAGCAGCTTGAGGCTAGCGGGAGGATGGAAAGACCAAGAGACCCAGTACTTC.